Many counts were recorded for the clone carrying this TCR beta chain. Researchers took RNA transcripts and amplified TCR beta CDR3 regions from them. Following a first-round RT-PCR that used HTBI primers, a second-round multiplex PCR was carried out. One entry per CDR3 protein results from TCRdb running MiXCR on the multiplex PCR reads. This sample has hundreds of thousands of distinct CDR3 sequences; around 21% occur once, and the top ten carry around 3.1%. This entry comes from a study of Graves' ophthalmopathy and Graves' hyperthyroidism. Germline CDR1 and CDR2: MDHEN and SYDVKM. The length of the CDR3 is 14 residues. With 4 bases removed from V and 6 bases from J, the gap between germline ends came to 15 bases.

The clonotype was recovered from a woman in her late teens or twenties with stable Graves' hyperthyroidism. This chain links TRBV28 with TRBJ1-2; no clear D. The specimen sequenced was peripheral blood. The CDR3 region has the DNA TGTGCCAGCAGTTGGAGGGATTTATCTCATGGCTACACCTTC. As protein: CASSWRDLSHGYTF.